Sequencing of this T cell receptor (beta chain) was carried out in a study of blood T cells in healthy people across ages. Study as a whole: When template switching was applied, about one barcoded beta molecule was captured per two T cells. Study-wide points: Calculation of diversity from one million T cells yielded estimates considered to be underestimates. Changes in expanded clonotypes were possibly confounded, as the CMV status of donors was unknown.

It was with a sample-barcoded 5' primer and a J-beta primer mix that a second PCR of about 6 to 12 cycles was run. One entry per CDR3 protein results from TCRdb running MiXCR on the 5' RACE reads. The table shows approximately 670,000 distinct CDR3 sequences, with 35% to 50% occurring only once. This clonotype appeared a few times. The antigen remains unidentified. With each sample, at least 5.5 micrograms of total RNA were extracted. The source of this sequence is a man older than 75 in good health. The sample was blood.

The CDR3 bases are TGTGCCAGCAGTGCTCAGAGCTACGAGCAGTACTTC. Translated: CASSAQSYEQYF. The chain has TRBV2 and TRBJ2-7, with D unclear. Trimming took off 4 bases at V and 3 bases at J, with 7 bases between the two ends. CDR1 is SNHLY, CDR2 FYNNEI, per germline. The CDR3 sequence is 12 residues long.